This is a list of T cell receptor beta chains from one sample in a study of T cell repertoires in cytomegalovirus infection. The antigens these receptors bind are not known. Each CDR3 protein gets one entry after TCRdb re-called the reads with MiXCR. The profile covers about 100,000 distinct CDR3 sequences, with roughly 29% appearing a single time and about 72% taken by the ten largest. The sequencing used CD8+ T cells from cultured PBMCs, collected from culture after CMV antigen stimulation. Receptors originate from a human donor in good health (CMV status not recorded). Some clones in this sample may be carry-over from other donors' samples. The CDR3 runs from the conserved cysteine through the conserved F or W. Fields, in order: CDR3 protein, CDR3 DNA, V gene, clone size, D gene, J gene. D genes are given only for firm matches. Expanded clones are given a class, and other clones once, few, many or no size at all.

CDR3 protein: CSARDSGFSSYNSPLHF
CDR3 DNA: TGCAGTGCTAGAGATTCGGGGTTCAGCTCCTATAATTCACCCCTCCACTTT
V gene: TRBV20-1
clone size: many
D gene: -
J gene: TRBJ1-6

CDR3 protein: CASSLGSGGYQETQYF
CDR3 DNA: TGTGCCAGCAGCTTAGGGAGCGGGGGGTACCAAGAGACCCAGTACTTC
V gene: TRBV7-2
clone size: few
D gene: TRBD2
J gene: TRBJ2-5

CDR3 protein: CASSSYGGADGYTF
CDR3 DNA: TGTGCCAGCAGCTCGTACGGGGGTGCGGATGGCTACACCTTC
V gene: TRBV7-6
clone size: -
D gene: -
J gene: TRBJ1-2

CDR3 protein: CASTLLAGGVGNEQFF
CDR3 DNA: TGTGCCAGCACCCTACTAGCGGGGGGAGTTGGCAATGAGCAGTTCTTC
V gene: TRBV6-5
clone size: few
D gene: TRBD2
J gene: TRBJ2-1

CDR3 protein: CASSQKQGESPLHF
CDR3 DNA: TGCGCCAGCAGCCAAAAACAGGGGGAGTCACCCCTCCACTTT
V gene: TRBV4-1
clone size: -
D gene: TRBD1
J gene: TRBJ1-6

CDR3 protein: CASTKGGISYEQYF
CDR3 DNA: TGTGCCAGCACCAAGGGGGGAATCAGCTACGAGCAGTACTTC
V gene: TRBV9
clone size: -
D gene: -
J gene: TRBJ2-7

CDR3 protein: CASSQFAGQGSNQPQHF
CDR3 DNA: TGTGCCAGCAGCCAATTCGCGGGACAGGGGAGCAATCAGCCCCAGCATTTT
V gene: TRBV3-1
clone size: -
D gene: TRBD1
J gene: TRBJ1-5

CDR3 protein: CASSEPSTAPKNIQYF
CDR3 DNA: TGTGCCAGCAGTGAACCCTCCACGGCACCCAAAAACATTCAGTACTTC
V gene: TRBV6-1
clone size: -
D gene: -
J gene: TRBJ2-4

CDR3 protein: CASSPRWEGQPQHF
CDR3 DNA: TGTGCCAGTAGTCCGCGCTGGGAGGGACAGCCCCAGCATTTT
V gene: TRBV19
clone size: -
D gene: -
J gene: TRBJ1-5

CDR3 protein: CASSTPYEQFF
CDR3 DNA: TGTGCCAGCAGCACCCCATATGAGCAGTTCTTC
V gene: TRBV7-9
clone size: few
D gene: -
J gene: TRBJ2-1

CDR3 protein: CASSIWDRGDQPQHF
CDR3 DNA: TGTGCCAGTAGTATATGGGACAGGGGCGATCAGCCCCAGCATTTT
V gene: TRBV19
clone size: -
D gene: TRBD1
J gene: TRBJ1-5

CDR3 protein: CASSIEGLYNEQFF
CDR3 DNA: TGTGCCAGTAGTATAGAGGGATTATACAATGAGCAGTTCTTC
V gene: TRBV19
clone size: -
D gene: -
J gene: TRBJ2-1

CDR3 protein: CASSEQTSGGPTDTQYF
CDR3 DNA: TGTGCCAGCAGTGAGCAGACTAGCGGGGGCCCCACAGATACGCAGTATTTT
V gene: TRBV6-4
clone size: -
D gene: TRBD2
J gene: TRBJ2-3

CDR3 protein: CASSEGEMNTEAFF
CDR3 DNA: TGTGCCAGCAGTGAAGGCGAAATGAACACTGAAGCTTTCTTT
V gene: TRBV25-1
clone size: few
D gene: -
J gene: TRBJ1-1

CDR3 protein: CASSYDTGGAEQYF
CDR3 DNA: TGTGCCAGCAGCTATGATACAGGGGGCGCCGAGCAGTACTTC
V gene: TRBV27
clone size: few
D gene: TRBD1
J gene: TRBJ2-7